This T cell receptor (beta chain) was obtained from a study of blood T cell repertoires in COVID-19. Sequenced by immunoSEQ multiplex PCR; TCRdb stores in-frame clones only, minus some. The repertoire consists of about 310,000 clones, with around 89% occurring once and the leading ten covering around 9.5%. This CDR3 has 14 residues. Germline values: CDR1 SGHTA, CDR2 FQGNSA. V shed 3 bases, J shed 7 bases, and the junction held 3 bases outside the gene matches. Sample: PBMCs or T cells enriched from blood (not recorded which). The rearrangement uses TRBV7-2 and TRBJ2-1, with 10 bases fitting TRBD1. The receptor was derived from a woman aged 35 to 49 who had recovered from COVID-19. Here the CDR3 DNA reads TGTGCCAGCAGCTTCGACAGGGGGCGTAATGAGCAGTTCTTC. As protein: CASSFDRGRNEQFF.